This T cell receptor (beta chain) stems from a study of cytomegalovirus exposure and HLA in healthy donors. Whole-study context: HLA-typed donors were the source of some 85 million unique TCRs, which an early data release held.

Study-wide findings and caveats: Looking again later, the authors saw that most CMV-associated TCR beta chains seemed HLA-restricted. The classifier was said to identify cytomegalovirus status with high specificity and sensitivity. Per published accounts, TCR beta sequences correctly predicted the HLA-A and HLA-B alleles of most subjects.

13 Jbeta primers and 60 Vbeta primers were used for the PCR. Libraries were prepared by immunoSEQ multiplex PCR; TCRdb keeps only in-frame clonotypes and omits some of them. This table has some 140,000 clones, around three quarters appearing once. In regard to this clone: Its cognate antigen is unknown.

CDR1 and CDR2 (germline): SEHNR, FQNEAQ (reference sequence). The junction had 3 bases not matched to a gene; V was cut back by 3 bases and J by 6 bases. The CDR3 length is 15 residues. What was sequenced was PBMCs. The chain uses TRBV7-9 and TRBJ2-1; 12 nucleotides match TRBD2. This TCR was recovered from a young man in good health. The CDR3 protein is CASSFWTSGVNEQFF. DNA for the CDR3: TGTGCCAGCAGCTTCTGGACTAGCGGGGTCAATGAGCAGTTCTTC.